This TCR beta chain was captured by sequencing in a study of blood T cell repertoires in COVID-19. In the study overall: The United States, Italy and Spain supplied acute and convalescent COVID-19 samples.

As handled by the study authors: Reference gene primer amplification in the assay estimated nucleated cell counts. Some clones are missing from TCRdb's copy, which holds only in-frame ones; the method was immunoSEQ multiplex PCR. V, J and clone size were drawn from that table, and D and trimming were deduced from the DNA. The profile covers fewer than 300,000 clones, with 90% appearing a single time and approximately 1.2% taken by the ten largest. Categorization into cohorts depended on clinical history that participants reported. Germline CDR1 MNHEY, CDR2 SVGEGT. The CDR3 sequence is 13 residues long. Trimming removed 6 bases from V and 4 bases from J; junction bases left unmatched: 4.

The sequencing sample was made of PBMCs or T cells enriched from blood (not recorded which). This sequence was found in a woman aged 30 to 39 who had recovered from COVID-19. This chain links TRBV6-2 or TRBV6-3 with TRBJ2-7; TRBD1 matches at 9 bases. CDR3 nucleotides: TGTGCCAGCAGCTTGGACAGGGGTTACGAGCAGTACTTC. This sequence encodes CASSLDRGYEQYF.